The 2 T cell receptor beta chains below were found in one sample sequenced in a study of response to subunit inactivated influenza vaccine. TCRdb called the RT-PCR reads again in MiXCR, with one record for every CDR3 protein. The sample consists of 650,000 to 800,000 distinct CDR3 sequences, about 15% of them appearing once. The specimen comprised PBMCs from blood, sampled 14 days before vaccination. These receptors came from a man aged 50-59 years who received an inactivated influenza vaccine.

The rearrangement joins TRBV6-2 or TRBV6-3 to TRBJ2-2; D is ambiguous. Between the trimmed V and J ends, which lost 4 bases and 6 bases, there was a span of 24 bases. The CDR3 is 18 residues long. From germline, CDR1 is MNHEY and CDR2 SVGEGT. The CDR3 DNA is TGTGCCAGCAGTTCGACCGCCCTTGGAACCTTCAAGGCCGGGGAGCTGTTTTTT. This encodes CASSSTALGTFKAGELFF.

The J gene is TRBJ2-7, the V gene TRBV28, with TRBD1 matching 8 bases. Germline values: CDR1 MDHEN, CDR2 SYDVKM. The CDR3 loop spans 14 amino acids. With V trimmed by 8 bases and J by 1 base, 7 bases remained unmatched. CDR3 bases: TGTGCCAGCGTCGGGACAGGTGATTCCTACGAGCAGTACTTC. Amino acids: CASVGTGDSYEQYF.